This TCR beta chain was retrieved from a study of cytomegalovirus exposure and HLA in healthy donors. Study conclusions and caveats: Cytomegalovirus-associated TCR beta chains were listed, numbering 150 to 200. Sequencing depth roughly uniform across donors was assumed in presence/absence analyses.

The CDR3 spans 14 residues. CDR1 and CDR2 (germline): SGHRS, YFSETQ. The V gene end was trimmed by 4 bases and the J gene end by 5 bases; junction bases not matched to a gene: 6. Of note for this clone: Antigen: not known.

Amplification used 60 Vbeta primers and 13 Jbeta primers. Here immunoSEQ multiplex PCR was the method, and the copy in TCRdb shows in-frame clones only, minus some. The repertoire holds tens of thousands of clones, with 82% as singletons. The TCR was taken from a man aged 50-59 years in good health and CMV-seronegative. The sequenced sample consisted of PBMCs. The rearrangement uses TRBV5-1 and TRBJ2-3; TRBD2 aligns across 8 bases. The CDR3 coding sequence is TGCGCCAGCAGCGAAACTAGCGGTGGAGATACGCAGTATTTT. This gives the protein CASSETSGGDTQYF. Together with reference TRBV5-1 and TRBJ2-3, the CDR3 gives the full variable domain: KAGVTQTPRYLIKTRGQQVTLSCSPISGHRSVSWYQQTPGQGLQFLFEYFSETQRNKGNFPGRFSGRQFSNSRSEMNVSTLELGDSALYLCASSETSGGDTQYFGPGTRLTVL.